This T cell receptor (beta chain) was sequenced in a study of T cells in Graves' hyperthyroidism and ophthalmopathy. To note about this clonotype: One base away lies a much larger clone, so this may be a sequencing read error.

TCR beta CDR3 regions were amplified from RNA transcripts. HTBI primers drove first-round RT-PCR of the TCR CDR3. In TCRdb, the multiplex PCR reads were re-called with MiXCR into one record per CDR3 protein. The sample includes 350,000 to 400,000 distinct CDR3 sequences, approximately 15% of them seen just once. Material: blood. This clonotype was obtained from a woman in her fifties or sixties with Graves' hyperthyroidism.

The CDR3: CASSAQGASNEQCF. In nucleotides, the CDR3 is TGTGCCAGCAGTGCCCAGGGGGCGAGCAACGAGCAGTGCTTC. This sequence joins TRBV2 and TRBJ2-7; 8 nucleotides line up with TRBD1. CDR1 SNHLY and CDR2 FYNNEI come from the germline V gene. The length of the CDR3 is 14 residues.